This T cell receptor (beta chain) was obtained from a study of early T cells in non-severe SARS-CoV-2 infection. Study summary: Bulk RNA from unsorted whole blood was sequenced; chains were unpaired.

At least ten counts were recorded for this clonotype. Unique molecular identifier tags were affixed to discrete cDNA molecules. MiXCR was run by TCRdb on the 5' RACE reads, yielding one entry per CDR3 protein. The sample lists 70,000 or so distinct CDR3 sequences; over 9% were seen once. V dropped 5 bases and J dropped 4 bases, with 14 bases sitting between them. Per germline, CDR1 SQVTM and CDR2 ANQGSEA. This CDR3 is built from 13 residues. This clonotype originated in an adult who was a healthcare worker with PCR-confirmed SARS-CoV-2 infection or an uninfected control (not recorded which). The chain links TRBV29-1 to TRBJ1-2; D is possibly TRBD1 (5 bases). The sample comprised whole blood. CDR3 sequence: CSVRGQGGYGYTF. The DNA of the CDR3 is TGCAGCGTTCGAGGGCAGGGAGGCTATGGCTACACCTTC.